The sequence of this T cell receptor beta chain was determined in a study of T cell changes during pregnancy in multiple sclerosis. The CDR3 runs 17 residues. Germline V CDR1 and CDR2: SGHDN, FVKESK. Trimming removed 1 base from V and 5 bases from J; junction bases left unmatched: 11. The assay was immunoSEQ multiplex PCR, and TCRdb's table has in-frame clones only and misses some. This sample has 40,000 to 55,000 clones, with approximately 91% found just once. The sample in question was CD4+ T cells from peripheral blood mononuclear cells, obtained in the second trimester of pregnancy. The chain uses TRBV14 and TRBJ2-3, with 8 positions matching TRBD2. This sequence originates from a female donor with multiple sclerosis, enrolled in a pregnancy study. In DNA form, the CDR3 reads TGTGCCAGCAGCCAAGTGGTCGGCGGGGGGTACCAAGATACGCAGTATTTT. This gives the protein CASSQVVGGGYQDTQYF. Full variable domain (missing parts from reference TRBV14 and TRBJ2-3): EAGVTQFPSHSVIEKGQTVTLRCDPISGHDNLYWYRRVMGKEIKFLLHFVKESKQDESGMPNNRFLAERTGGTYSTLKVQPAELEDSGVYFCASSQVVGGGYQDTQYFGPGTRLTVL.